A single sample gave rise to the 25 T cell receptor beta chains below, sequenced in a study of a mutant IDH1 vaccine in newly diagnosed glioma. The time point denotes: week 11, during vaccination. Vaccination comprised doses that each held 300 ug of mutant IDH1 20-mer peptide, plus topical imiquimod. What these receptors recognize is not known. Assay: immunoSEQ multiplex PCR; the TCRdb copy retains only in-frame clones and omits some. Seen here are about 36,000 clones, over 70% observed once, and the top ten hold roughly 15%. The specimen was peripheral blood mononuclear cells (PBMCs), collected from a glioma patient whose treatment included an IDH1 peptide vaccine. Receptors originate from a woman aged 30 to 39 with glioma. Some clones in this sample may be carry-over from other donors' samples.

The gene calls are TRBV12-2 and TRBJ1-1; TRBD1 was called by the table and not checked on the DNA. TRBV12-2 is designated a pseudogene. CDR3 length equals 16 residues. CDR3: CASRLASVKLNTEAFF. The DNA for the CDR3 is TGTGCAAGTCGCTTAGCATCAGTGAAATTGAACACTGAAGCTTTCTTT.

A few counts support this clone. The junction and the germline gene differ at one end; a read error may be behind it. The chain links TRBV19 to TRBJ1-1; D is perhaps TRBD1 (5 bases). Germline lookup yields CDR1 LNHDA and CDR2 SQIVND (reference sequence). The length of the CDR3 is 14 residues. CDR3 region: CASSIGVVNTEAFF. CDR3 DNA: TGTGCCAGTAGCATAGGGGTTGTAAACACTGAAGCTTTCTTT.

This rearrangement joins TRBV11-2 to TRBJ2-7; no clear D. Trimming removed 1 base from V and 0 bases from J, with 4 bases in between. Germline V gene lookup returns CDR1 SGHAT and CDR2 FQNNGV. This CDR3 contains 13 residues. The CDR3 region has the DNA TGTGCCAGCAGCTTAGCGAACTCCTACGAGCAGTACTTC. Protein product: CASSLANSYEQYF.

The rearrangement joins TRBV7-9 to TRBJ2-2; 9 bases fit TRBD1. V was pared by 5 bases and J by 7 bases, with 8 bases of the junction left unmatched. The CDR3 covers 15 residues. The germline CDR1 and CDR2 sequences are SEHNR and FQNEAQ (reference sequence). CDR3 in DNA: TGTGCCAGCAGCCTGACAGGGGGTTCGTTCGGGGAGCTGTTTTTT. As protein: CASSLTGGSFGELFF.

This sequence joins TRBV7-9 and TRBJ2-3, with 7 bases lining up with TRBD2. CDR3 length equals 14 residues. Per the germline V gene, CDR1 is SEHNR and CDR2 is FQNEAQ (reference sequence). The ends lost 1 base at V and 5 bases at J; junction bases unmatched: 3. The CDR3 region is CASSLGAGEDTQYF. For the CDR3, the DNA is TGTGCCAGCAGCTTAGGTGCGGGAGAAGATACGCAGTATTTT.

V usage is TRBV6-1 and J usage is TRBJ1-1, with 7 bases identical to TRBD1. V lost 0 bases to trimming and J lost 6 bases; unmatched junction nucleotides: 7. CDR3 length: 15 amino acids. The V gene's germline CDR1 is MNHNS and CDR2 SASEGT. CDR3 in amino acids: CASSEAHRGEAEAFF. The CDR3, as DNA: TGTGCCAGCAGTGAAGCGCACAGGGGCGAGGCTGAAGCTTTCTTT.

The chain carries TRBV18 and TRBJ1-4; D is uncertain. V lost 5 bases and J 5 bases, leaving 6 bases between the germline ends. CDR1 and CDR2 from the germline V gene are KGHSH and LQKENI. The CDR3 is 12 amino acids. CDR3 in amino acids: CASSSLNEKLFF. CDR3 DNA sequence: TGTGCCAGCTCATCGCTGAATGAAAAACTGTTTTTT.

V usage is TRBV4-1 and J usage is TRBJ2-7; D may be TRBD2 (5 bases). Germline V lookup: CDR1 MGHRA, CDR2 YSYEKL. The V end was cut by 0 bases, the J end by 6 bases, with 12 bases between. This CDR3 comprises 14 residues. The chain's CDR3 is CASSQERVRGEQYF. Written as DNA, the CDR3 is TGCGCCAGCAGCCAAGAGAGGGTTCGAGGCGAGCAGTACTTC.

The J gene is TRBJ2-7, the V gene TRBV10-3; TRBD2 aligns across 12 bases. CDR1 and CDR2 (germline): ENHRY, SYGVKD. The CDR3 is 14 residues long. V lost 7 bases, J lost 3 bases, and 4 bases stayed unmatched. Here the CDR3 reads CAITGLAGHYEQYF. In DNA, the CDR3 is TGTGCCATCACTGGACTAGCGGGACACTACGAGCAGTACTTC.

The genes are TRBV25-1 and TRBJ1-2; 7 positions agree with TRBD1. Germline-derived CDR1 and CDR2 are MGHDK and SYGVNS. The CDR3 loop spans 13 amino acids. Unmatched junction bases numbered 5, after V lost 6 bases and J lost 4 bases. The CDR3 loop is CASRDRESYGYTF. Written as DNA, the CDR3 is TGTGCCAGCAGAGACAGGGAGAGCTATGGCTACACCTTC.

The chain carries TRBV18 and TRBJ2-3; 7 bases are a match to TRBD1. The length of the CDR3 is 16 residues. Losses at the gene ends were 1 base for V and 2 bases for J; bases not matched to a gene: 6. From germline, CDR1 is KGHSH and CDR2 LQKENI. The CDR3 is CASSPQRDRVTDTQYF. In nucleotides, the CDR3 is TGTGCCAGCTCACCACAAAGGGACAGAGTCACAGATACGCAGTATTTT. Full variable domain (remainder filled in from reference TRBV18 and TRBJ2-3): NAGVMQNPRHLVRRRGQEARLRCSPMKGHSHVYWYRQLPEEGLKFMVYLQKENIIDESGMPKERFSAEFPKEGPSILRIQQVVRGDSAAYFCASSPQRDRVTDTQYFGPGTRLTVL.

In its sample, this clone was seen a few times. The gene calls are TRBV4-1 and TRBJ1-1, with D uncertain. The CDR3 spans 14 residues. Germline-derived CDR1 and CDR2 are MGHRA and YSYEKL. V lost 5 bases and J lost 5, with 15 bases in between. The CDR3 nucleotides read TGCGCCAGCAGCTCGCCAACTCTCCGGACTGAAGCTTTCTTT. The encoded protein is CASSSPTLRTEAFF.

The rearrangement joins TRBV19 to TRBJ2-7, with a weak D call TRBD2 (6 bases). V lost 5 bases, J lost 2 bases, and 13 bases lay in between. CDR3 length equals 14 residues. In germline, CDR1 is LNHDA, CDR2 SQIVND (reference sequence). The CDR3 bases are TGTGCCAGTAGTCCAGGGACTGGTACCTACGAGCAGTACTTC. Translation gives CASSPGTGTYEQYF.

V usage is TRBV10-1 and J usage is TRBJ1-5, with 7 bases lining up with TRBD1. This CDR3 region has 14 residues. Looked up from germline, CDR1 is WNHNN and CDR2 is SYGVQD (reference sequence). J gave up 4 bases and V 3 bases, and 3 bases lay outside the gene matches. In DNA, the CDR3 is TGCGCCAGCAGTGACCACAGGGGTAATCAGCCCCAGCATTTT. Its protein is CASSDHRGNQPQHF.

V gene TRBV11-2 combines with J gene TRBJ2-7; D could derive from TRBD1 or TRBD2 (5 bases each). The CDR3 is made up of 16 amino acids. Deletions cut 8 bases from V and 2 bases from J, with 22 bases between. Germline CDR1 SGHAT, CDR2 FQNNGV. CDR3 coding DNA: TGTGCCAGCTCAACCTCGAGGGGTCCGGGGACCTACGAGCAGTACTTC. It yields the protein CASSTSRGPGTYEQYF.

This rearrangement joins TRBV28 to TRBJ2-5; D uncertain. Trimming cost V 6 bases and J 0 bases, with 2 bases left between them. This CDR3 has 11 amino acids. The germline gives CDR1 MDHEN, CDR2 SYDVKM. CDR3 residues: CASRDQETQYF. In nucleotides, the CDR3 is TGTGCCAGCAGGGACCAAGAGACCCAGTACTTC.

This clone was found once. V is TRBV12-5 and J is TRBJ2-7, with unresolved D. V was shortened by 2 bases and J by 0 bases, with 14 bases between the two germline ends. The CDR3 has 16 amino acids. CDR1 and CDR2 from the germline V gene are LGHNT and FRNRAP. Here the CDR3 reads CASGLYRTVVSYEQYF. The DNA of the CDR3 is TGTGCTAGTGGTTTGTACCGGACGGTAGTCTCCTACGAGCAGTACTTC.

The V call is TRBV27, the J call TRBJ1-2, with a weak D call TRBD1 (6 bases). Deletions cut 5 bases from V and 4 bases from J, with 14 bases between. CDR1 and CDR2 from the germline V gene are MNHEY and SMNVEV (reference sequence). This CDR3 has 14 amino acids. The CDR3: CASSQTGMAYGYTF. Written as DNA, the CDR3 is TGTGCCAGCAGTCAAACAGGGATGGCCTATGGCTACACCTTC.

The CDR3 loop is CASSTNGGLAGGSYEQYF. Here the CDR3 DNA reads TGTGCCAGCAGCACAAACGGGGGACTAGCGGGAGGGTCCTACGAGCAGTACTTC. The rearrangement joins TRBV28 to TRBJ2-7, with TRBD2 matching 16 bases. V trimming: 6 bases; J trimming: 1 base; junction bases outside the gene matches: 9. CDR1 is MDHEN, CDR2 SYDVKM, per germline. The CDR3 is 18 residues long.

V is TRBV5-4 and J is TRBJ2-3; 10 bases line up with TRBD2. The V segment lost 1 base and the J segment 1 base; nucleotides outside the gene matches: 6. CDR1 SGHNT and CDR2 YYREEE come from the germline V gene (reference sequence). The CDR3 contains 17 residues. The CDR3 nucleotides are TGTGCCAGCAGCTTGTTGACCCTAGCGGGAGGCACAGATACGCAGTATTTT. This translates into CASSLLTLAGGTDTQYF.

This clone was picked up one time. The chain employs TRBV18 and TRBJ2-7; 7 nucleotides agree with TRBD1. V lost 4 bases and J lost 2; bases outside the gene matches: 5. The CDR3 length is 14 residues. The V gene's germline CDR1 is KGHSH and CDR2 LQKENI. The CDR3 loop is CASSRPGQTYEQYF. The CDR3 region has the DNA TGTGCCAGCTCACGACCGGGACAGACCTACGAGCAGTACTTC.

The genes are TRBV5-4 and TRBJ2-2; D perhaps matches TRBD2 (6 bases). Germline V gene lookup returns CDR1 SGHNT and CDR2 YYREEE (reference sequence). Trimming pared 5 bases from V and 2 bases from J, leaving 10 bases between. The CDR3 covers 14 residues. In nucleotides, the CDR3 is TGTGCCAGCAGTGAGGGAGGAAACACCGGGGAGCTGTTTTTT. Amino acids: CASSEGGNTGELFF.

The chain carries TRBV7-9 and TRBJ2-1, with TRBD2 matching over 7 bases. Germline V CDR1 and CDR2: SEHNR, FQNEAQ (reference sequence). The V gene end was trimmed by 4 bases and the J gene end by 4 bases; junction bases not matched to a gene: 16. CDR3 length: 18 residues. The CDR3 sequence is CASSSLMRRETIYNEQFF. CDR3 sequence (DNA): TGTGCCAGCAGCTCCCTAATGAGGCGGGAGACGATATACAATGAGCAGTTCTTC. The whole variable domain, filled in from reference TRBV7-9 and TRBJ2-1, reads DTGVSQNPRHKITKRGQNVTFRCDPISEHNRLYWYRQTLGQGPEFLTYFQNEAQLEKSRLLSDRFSAERPKGSFSTLEIQRTEQGDSAMYLCASSSLMRRETIYNEQFFGPGTRLTVL.

The V call is TRBV2, the J call TRBJ1-4; D unclear. This CDR3 has 11 amino acids. Trimming took off 5 bases at V and 6 bases at J, with 4 bases between the two ends. CDR1 and CDR2 from the germline V gene are SNHLY and FYNNEI. CDR3 loop: CASSWDEKLFF. The CDR3 nucleotides read TGTGCCAGCAGTTGGGATGAAAAACTGTTTTTT.

DNA of the CDR3: TGTGCCTGGCTAGCGGGAGAAGACCTCCTTTACAATGAGCAGTTCTTC. This encodes CAWLAGEDLLYNEQFF. The chain joins TRBV30 to TRBJ2-1; 10 nucleotides match TRBD2. The CDR3 consists of 16 residues. Trimming at V came to 5 bases and at J to 4 bases, leaving 11 bases not matched to a gene. CDR1 is GTSNPN and CDR2 is SVGIG in the germline V gene (reference sequence).